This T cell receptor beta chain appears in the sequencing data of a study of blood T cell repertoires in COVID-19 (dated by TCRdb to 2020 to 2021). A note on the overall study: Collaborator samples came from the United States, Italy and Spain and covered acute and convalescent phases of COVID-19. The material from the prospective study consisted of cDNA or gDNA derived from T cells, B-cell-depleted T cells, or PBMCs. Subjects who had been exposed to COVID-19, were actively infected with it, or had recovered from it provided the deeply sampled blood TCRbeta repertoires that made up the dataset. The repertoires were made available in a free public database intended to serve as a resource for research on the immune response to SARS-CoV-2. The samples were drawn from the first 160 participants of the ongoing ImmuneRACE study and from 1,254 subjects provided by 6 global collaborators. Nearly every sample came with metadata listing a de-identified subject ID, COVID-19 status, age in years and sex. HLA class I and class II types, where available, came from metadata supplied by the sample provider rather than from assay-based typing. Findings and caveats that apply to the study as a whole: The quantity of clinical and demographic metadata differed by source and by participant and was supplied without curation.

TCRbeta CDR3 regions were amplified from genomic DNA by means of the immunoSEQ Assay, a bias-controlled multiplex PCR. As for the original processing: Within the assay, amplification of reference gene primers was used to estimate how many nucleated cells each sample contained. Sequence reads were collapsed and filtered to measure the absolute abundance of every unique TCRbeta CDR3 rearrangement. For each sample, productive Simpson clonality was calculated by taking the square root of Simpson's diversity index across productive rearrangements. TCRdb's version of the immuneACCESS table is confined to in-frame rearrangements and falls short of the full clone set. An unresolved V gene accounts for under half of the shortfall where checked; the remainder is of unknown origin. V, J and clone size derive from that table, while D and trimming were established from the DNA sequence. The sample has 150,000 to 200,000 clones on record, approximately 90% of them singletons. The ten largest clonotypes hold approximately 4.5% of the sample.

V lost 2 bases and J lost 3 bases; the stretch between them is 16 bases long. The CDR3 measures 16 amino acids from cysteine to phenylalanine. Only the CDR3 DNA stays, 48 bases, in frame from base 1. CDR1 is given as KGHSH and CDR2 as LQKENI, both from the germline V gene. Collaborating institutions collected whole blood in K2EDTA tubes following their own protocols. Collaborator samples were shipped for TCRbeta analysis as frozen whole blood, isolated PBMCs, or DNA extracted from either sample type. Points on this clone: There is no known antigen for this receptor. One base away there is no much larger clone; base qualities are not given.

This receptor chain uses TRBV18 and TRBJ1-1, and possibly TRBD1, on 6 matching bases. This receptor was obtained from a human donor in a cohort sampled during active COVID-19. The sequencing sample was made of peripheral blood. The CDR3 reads CASSPWGGAGDTEAFF. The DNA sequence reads TGTGCCAGCTCACCATGGGGGGGCGCGGGGGACACTGAAGCTTTCTTT.